This T cell receptor (beta chain) was captured in a study of breast tumors, draining lymph nodes, adjacent tissues. Trimming cost V 3 bases and J 5 bases; bases outside gene matches: 8. The germline V gene encodes CDR1 DFQATT and CDR2 SNEGSKA (reference sequence). This CDR3 contains 15 residues. From the multiplex PCR reads, TCRdb called clonotypes with MiXCR, one entry per CDR3 protein. This table holds about 100,000 distinct CDR3 sequences, approximately 21% found once. This clonotype was counted a few times. A clone one base away is much larger, so this may be a read error. The lymph nodes were axillary draining lymph nodes from breast cancer patients.

This sequence originates from a female donor with breast cancer. Some clones in this sample may be carry-over from other donors' samples. The source material was axillary lymph node tissue. The chain has TRBV20-1 and TRBJ2-3, with TRBD2 matching over 10 bases. The DNA for the CDR3 is TGCAGTGCTAGGGGAGCTAGCGGGAGAATAGATACGCAGTATTTT. Its translation: CSARGASGRIDTQYF.